There are many counts of the clone carrying this T cell receptor (beta chain). As yet, its antigen is unknown. The entry originates in a study of T cells in Graves' hyperthyroidism and ophthalmopathy. Study-level points and caveats: A 13 V-J signature model discriminated ophthalmopathy versus stable hyperthyroidism.

J was trimmed by 4 bases and V by 4 bases; bases with no gene match: 4. Germline V gives CDR1 SGHDT, CDR2 YYEEEE. The CDR3 has 14 amino acids. Amplified regions were TCR beta CDR3 sequences from RNA transcripts. The primer set for the first-round RT-PCR of the TCR CDR3 was HTBI. TCRdb itself ran the multiplex PCR reads through MiXCR, one entry per CDR3 protein. The sample yields some 440,000 distinct CDR3 sequences, around a sixth seen once. The study left out patients who had uncontrolled infection, other autoimmune disease, pregnancy or lactation. Together with thyroid ultrasound, orbital computed tomography, serum thyroxine and TRAb, clinical symptoms were used for diagnoses. The PBMCs were sourced from fresh peripheral blood (approximately 9.6 ml).

The source is a woman between 18 and 29 years old with Graves' hyperthyroidism. This chain connects TRBV5-6 to TRBJ1-1; 10 bases agree with TRBD1. Sequenced sample: blood. DNA of the CDR3: TGTGCCAGCAGCGGGGGGACAGGGGTCACTGAAGCTTTCTTT. Residues: CASSGGTGVTEAFF.